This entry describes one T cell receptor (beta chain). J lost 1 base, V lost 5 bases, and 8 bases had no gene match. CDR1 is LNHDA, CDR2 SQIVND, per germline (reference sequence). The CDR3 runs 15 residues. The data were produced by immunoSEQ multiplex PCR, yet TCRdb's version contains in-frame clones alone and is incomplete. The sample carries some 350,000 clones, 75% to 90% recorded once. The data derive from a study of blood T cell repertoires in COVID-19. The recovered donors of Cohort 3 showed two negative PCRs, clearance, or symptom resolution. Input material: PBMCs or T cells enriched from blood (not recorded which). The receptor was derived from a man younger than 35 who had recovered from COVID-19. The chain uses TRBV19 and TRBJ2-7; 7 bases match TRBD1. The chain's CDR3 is CASSSGTDFSYEQYF. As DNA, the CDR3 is TGTGCCAGTAGTTCCGGGACAGACTTTTCCTACGAGCAGTACTTC. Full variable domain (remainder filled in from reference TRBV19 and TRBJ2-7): DGGITQSPKYLFRKEGQNVTLSCEQNLNHDAMYWYRQDPGQGLRLIYYSQIVNDFQKGDIAEGYSVSREKKESFPLTVTSAQKNPTAFYLCASSSGTDFSYEQYFGPGTRLTVT.